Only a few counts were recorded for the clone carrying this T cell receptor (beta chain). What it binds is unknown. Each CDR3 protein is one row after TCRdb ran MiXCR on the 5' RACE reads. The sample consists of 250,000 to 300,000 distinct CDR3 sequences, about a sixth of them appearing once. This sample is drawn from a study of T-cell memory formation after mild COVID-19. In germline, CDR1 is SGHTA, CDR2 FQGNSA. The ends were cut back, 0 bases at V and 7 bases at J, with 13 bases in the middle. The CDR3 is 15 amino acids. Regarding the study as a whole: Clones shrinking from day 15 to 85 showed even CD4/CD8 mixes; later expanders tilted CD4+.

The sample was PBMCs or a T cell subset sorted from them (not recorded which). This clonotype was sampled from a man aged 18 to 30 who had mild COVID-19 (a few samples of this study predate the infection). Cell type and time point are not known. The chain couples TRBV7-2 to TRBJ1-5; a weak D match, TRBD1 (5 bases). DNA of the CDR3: TGTGCCAGCAGCTTAGCGTTGGGGGGACGACAGCCCCAGCATTTT. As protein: CASSLALGGRQPQHF.